These 14 T cell receptor beta chains originate from one sample sequenced in a study of human T cells and chemical hapten exposure. Documented time point: pre-sensitization, week 0. The treatment was: therapeutic diphenylcyclopropenone sensitization with weekly scalp DPC. TCRdb fed the RACE reads into MiXCR, producing one record per CDR3 protein. Of roughly 100,000 distinct CDR3 sequences listed, 9.5% to 15% are singletons. Here the sequenced sample was whole blood, taken in connection with sensitization to the hapten diphenylcyclopropenone (DPC). The receptors originated from a woman aged 45-65 years with alopecia areata. Some clones in this sample may be carry-over from other donors' samples.

The rearrangement links TRBV5-1 to TRBJ2-1, with unresolved D. There are 14 residues in the CDR3. CDR1 and CDR2 (germline): SGHRS, YFSETQ. Deletions cut 0 bases from V and 2 bases from J, with 6 bases between. CDR3 coding DNA: TGCGCCAGCAGCTTGGCCACAGCCTACAATGAGCAGTTCTTC. It yields the protein CASSLATAYNEQFF.

This clonotype occurred a few times. This chain links TRBV28 with TRBJ2-2; 7 bases map to TRBD2. CDR1 MDHEN and CDR2 SYDVKM come from the germline V gene. The CDR3 contains 15 residues. The V and J ends lost 7 bases and 0 bases, in that order; junction bases with no gene match: 5. The CDR3 DNA reads TGTGCCAGCAATCAAGCGGGGACGAACACCGGGGAGCTGTTTTTT. Translation: CASNQAGTNTGELFF.

This chain uses TRBV19 with TRBJ1-5, with 9 bases fitting TRBD1. The CDR3 is made up of 14 amino acids. V lost 3 bases, J lost 7 bases, and 4 bases stayed unmatched. The germline gives CDR1 LNHDA, CDR2 SQIVND (reference sequence). The CDR3 DNA reads as TGTGCCAGTAGTATCTCGGGACAGGGACAGCCCCAGCATTTT. This encodes CASSISGQGQPQHF.

V and J are TRBV11-2 and TRBJ2-7; D is perhaps TRBD2 (5 bases). This CDR3 comprises 15 residues. V lost 1 base to trimming and J lost 3 bases, with 13 bases between them. Germline CDR1 and CDR2: SGHAT and FQNNGV. This chain's CDR3 is CASSLVRVPGYEQYF. Here the CDR3 DNA reads TGTGCCAGCAGCTTAGTGCGGGTCCCGGGCTACGAGCAGTACTTC. The full variable domain, with the rest looked up from reference TRBV11-2 and TRBJ2-7, is EAGVAQSPRYKIIEKRQSVAFWCNPISGHATLYWYQQILGQGPKLLIQFQNNGVVDDSQLPKDRFSAERLKGVDSTLKIQPAKLEDSAVYLCASSLVRVPGYEQYFGPGTRLTVT.

The rearrangement links TRBV6-2 or TRBV6-3 to TRBJ2-5, with 8 bases that match TRBD1. There are 14 residues in the CDR3. CDR1 and CDR2 (germline): MNHEY, SVGEGT. V gave up 5 bases and J gave up 4 bases; unmatched junction bases: 6. The CDR3 sequence is CASSRGGTGETQYF. DNA for the CDR3: TGTGCCAGCAGTCGAGGCGGGACAGGAGAGACCCAGTACTTC.

This clonotype was found many times. The V call is TRBV7-2, the J call TRBJ2-5; weak D call: TRBD2 (6 bases). CDR1 and CDR2 (germline): SGHTA, FQGNSA. The CDR3 has 14 amino acids. Trimming removed 10 bases at V and 3 bases at J, with 18 bases between. The CDR3 reads CATERSGGEETQYF. The CDR3 DNA is TGTGCCACCGAACGATCTGGCGGGGAAGAGACCCAGTACTTC.

The chain combines TRBV7-2 with TRBJ2-4; 9 bases are a match to TRBD1. V lost 5 bases to trimming and J lost 10 bases; unmatched junction nucleotides: 9. The CDR3 sequence is 14 residues long. The germline V gene has CDR1 SGHTA and CDR2 FQGNSA. In DNA form, the CDR3 reads TGTGCCAGCAGCACGGGACAGGGCCTTAGGATTCAGTACTTC. Its protein product is CASSTGQGLRIQYF.

This clonotype was detected only a few times. V and J are TRBV19 and TRBJ2-7, with D perhaps TRBD1 or TRBD2 (6 bases each). CDR3 length: 14 residues. CDR1 is LNHDA and CDR2 is SQIVND in the germline V gene (reference sequence). Trimming took off 5 bases at V and 2 bases at J, with 13 bases between the two ends. CDR3 region: CASSARGLTYEQYF. CDR3 DNA sequence: TGTGCCAGTAGTGCCCGGGGGCTTACCTACGAGCAGTACTTC.

The J gene is TRBJ2-5, the V gene TRBV7-2; D may be TRBD2 (6 bases). The CDR3 runs to 14 residues. The germline V gene has CDR1 SGHTA and CDR2 FQGNSA. V lost 4 bases to trimming and J lost 1 base, with 10 bases between them. DNA of the CDR3: TGTGCCAGCAGCTACCATAGCGGCCAAGAGACCCAGTACTTC. This encodes CASSYHSGQETQYF.

This clonotype turned up a few times. The V gene is TRBV5-4, the J gene TRBJ2-2; TRBD1 is a possible D gene (6 bases). Deletions cut 4 bases from V and 4 bases from J, with 17 bases between. The germline gives CDR1 SGHNT, CDR2 YYREEE (reference sequence). The CDR3 sequence is 16 residues long. The CDR3 here is CASSPPGQAITGELFF. The CDR3 coding sequence is TGTGCCAGCAGCCCTCCGGGACAAGCGATCACCGGGGAGCTGTTTTTT.

The chain couples TRBV12-3 or TRBV12-4 to TRBJ2-7, with 11 bases matching TRBD2. The CDR3 covers 17 residues. V lost 3 bases, J lost 2 bases, and 9 bases stayed unmatched. The CDR3 nucleotides read TGTGCCAGCAGTTTTCATAGCGGGAGGGACCTGACCTACGAGCAGTACTTC. It translates to CASSFHSGRDLTYEQYF.

This clonotype was found a few times. This chain links TRBV6-5 with TRBJ2-6; 7 nucleotides agree with TRBD1. The germline CDR1 and CDR2 sequences are MNHEY and SVGAGI. V was pared by 0 bases and J by 2 bases, with 1 base of the junction left unmatched. CDR3 length equals 16 residues. The CDR3 DNA is TGTGCCAGCAGTTACTCGACAGGGACTGGGGCCAACGTCCTGACTTTC. Its protein is CASSYSTGTGANVLTF.

V gene TRBV27 combines with J gene TRBJ2-7; D tentatively fits TRBD1 or TRBD2 (5 bases each). The CDR3 spans 14 residues. V dropped 9 bases and J dropped 0 bases, with 15 bases sitting between them. Germline values: CDR1 MNHEY, CDR2 SMNVEV (reference sequence). CDR3 bases: TGTGCCAGTATGACCGGGACGGACTCCTACGAGCAGTACTTC. Residues: CASMTGTDSYEQYF.

The sample holds a few counts of this clonotype. V usage is TRBV4-3 and J usage is TRBJ2-1; 11 nucleotides line up with TRBD2. V lost 6 bases to trimming and J lost 1 base; unmatched junction nucleotides: 8. The CDR3 is made up of 17 amino acids. Per germline, CDR1 LGHNA and CDR2 YSLEER. The CDR3 region has the DNA TGCGCCAGCAGTCCAACTAGCGGGGGTATGTCCTACAATGAGCAGTTCTTC. It yields the protein CASSPTSGGMSYNEQFF.